This TCR beta chain originates from a study of early T cells in non-severe SARS-CoV-2 infection. In its sample, this clonotype was seen many times. Individual cDNA molecules were tagged with unique molecular identifiers, the study reported. TCRdb re-called the 5' RACE reads with MiXCR, one entry per CDR3 protein. The sample consists of approximately 66,000 distinct CDR3 sequences, around 12% of them appearing once. Germline CDR1 is SGHVS and CDR2 is FQNEAQ. Trimming cost V 0 bases and J 1 base; bases outside gene matches: 12. The length of the CDR3 is 19 residues. The V gene is TRBV7-8, the J gene TRBJ2-3; 8 bases match TRBD2. The sample consisted of whole blood, taken at baseline. The TCR was taken from an adult who was a healthcare worker with PCR-confirmed SARS-CoV-2 infection or an uninfected control (not recorded which). The donor label of this sample is uncertain. The CDR3 is CASSLADPWAGGGTDTQYF. The CDR3 region has the DNA TGTGCCAGCAGCTTAGCGGATCCTTGGGCGGGGGGCGGCACAGATACGCAGTATTTT.